The rows below give T cell receptor beta chains drawn from one sample of a study of PD-1 blockade in classical Hodgkin lymphoma. The method was immunoSEQ multiplex PCR; TCRdb's version includes in-frame clones alone and lacks a portion of them. In the table there are 90,000 to 120,000 clones, around 89% of which are singletons. Sequencing was performed on peripheral blood mononuclear cells (PBMCs), taken before the second cycle of nivolumab. These TCRs come from a human donor with classical Hodgkin lymphoma. The CDR3 runs from the conserved cysteine through the conserved F or W. A D gene is named only where the DNA matches it firmly. Size values are once, few and many counts, or a class for expanded clones, and some rows have none.

d_gene: TRBD2
abundance: -
v_gene: TRBV5-1
j_gene: TRBJ2-1
CDR3nt: TGCGCCAGCAGCCTCAGACTAGCGGGGCGCTACAATGAGCAGTTCTTC
CDR3aa: CASSLRLAGRYNEQFF

d_gene: -
abundance: few
v_gene: TRBV29-1
j_gene: TRBJ2-5
CDR3nt: TGCAGCGTTGAAGGGGAAGAGACCCAGTACTTC
CDR3aa: CSVEGEETQYF

d_gene: TRBD1
abundance: -
v_gene: TRBV2
j_gene: TRBJ1-4
CDR3nt: TGTGCCAGCAGGGACAGGGGGCGGTCTAATGAAAAACTGTTTTTT
CDR3aa: CASRDRGRSNEKLFF

d_gene: TRBD2
abundance: -
v_gene: TRBV19
j_gene: TRBJ2-2
CDR3nt: TGTGCCAGTAGTATAACTGGGACTAGCGGGAGCGTCGGGGAGCTGTTTTTT
CDR3aa: CASSITGTSGSVGELFF

d_gene: TRBD1
abundance: -
v_gene: TRBV6-1
j_gene: TRBJ1-4
CDR3nt: TGTGCCAGCAGTGACCGACAGGGGCTGACTAATGAAAAACTGTTTTTT
CDR3aa: CASSDRQGLTNEKLFF

d_gene: -
abundance: -
v_gene: TRBV14
j_gene: TRBJ2-3
CDR3nt: TGTGCCAGCAGCCATTCACAACAGGGTCCAGATACGCAGTATTTT
CDR3aa: CASSHSQQGPDTQYF

d_gene: -
abundance: -
v_gene: TRBV10-2
j_gene: TRBJ1-1
CDR3nt: TGCGCCAGCAGTGGGTCCACTGAAGCTTTCTTT
CDR3aa: CASSGSTEAFF

d_gene: -
abundance: -
v_gene: TRBV28
j_gene: TRBJ2-7
CDR3nt: TGTGCCAGCAGTCGACAGGCCACCTACGAGCAGTACTTC
CDR3aa: CASSRQATYEQYF

d_gene: -
abundance: -
v_gene: TRBV5-8
j_gene: TRBJ1-1
CDR3nt: TGTGCCAGCAGCTTGGCACGAAACCTGCCTGGAGCTTTCTTT
CDR3aa: CASSLARNLPGAFF

d_gene: TRBD2
abundance: -
v_gene: TRBV4-1
j_gene: TRBJ2-3
CDR3nt: TGCGCCAGCAGCCAAGTGGGTTTAGCGGGAGGCCCTCTCCTATCGGATACGCAGTATTTT
CDR3aa: CASSQVGLAGGPLLSDTQYF

d_gene: -
abundance: -
v_gene: TRBV7-8
j_gene: TRBJ2-2
CDR3nt: TGTGCCAGCAGCTTAACCAGGAACACCGGGGAGCTGTTTTTT
CDR3aa: CASSLTRNTGELFF

d_gene: TRBD1
abundance: -
v_gene: TRBV4-3
j_gene: TRBJ2-1
CDR3nt: TGCGCCAGCAGCCTCTCGGACAGGGGAAATGAGCAGTTCTTC
CDR3aa: CASSLSDRGNEQFF

d_gene: -
abundance: once
v_gene: TRBV6-1
j_gene: TRBJ2-1
CDR3nt: TGTGCCAGCAGTGAACGTGCTAGTGGAAAGAATGAGCAGTTCTTC
CDR3aa: CASSERASGKNEQFF

d_gene: TRBD2
abundance: once
v_gene: TRBV4-2
j_gene: TRBJ2-7
CDR3nt: TGTGCCAGCAGCCTTGAATTGGGACTAGCGGATTACGAGCAGTACTTC
CDR3aa: CASSLELGLADYEQYF

d_gene: -
abundance: -
v_gene: TRBV6-6
j_gene: TRBJ1-5
CDR3nt: TGTGCCAGCACAGAGGGACCGGGACACAATCAGCCCCAGCATTTT
CDR3aa: CASTEGPGHNQPQHF

d_gene: -
abundance: -
v_gene: TRBV29-1
j_gene: TRBJ1-1
CDR3nt: TGCAGCGTTGCCCCGACCAGATGGGACACTGAAGCTTTCTTT
CDR3aa: CSVAPTRWDTEAFF

d_gene: TRBD1
abundance: -
v_gene: TRBV4-3
j_gene: TRBJ2-7
CDR3nt: TGCGCCAGCAGCCAAGAAGGGACAGGCGGCTACGAGCAGTACTTC
CDR3aa: CASSQEGTGGYEQYF

d_gene: TRBD1
abundance: -
v_gene: TRBV11-2
j_gene: TRBJ2-1
CDR3nt: TGTGCCAGCAGCACGGGACAGGGGTACAATGAGCAGTTCTTC
CDR3aa: CASSTGQGYNEQFF

d_gene: TRBD1
abundance: -
v_gene: TRBV27
j_gene: TRBJ1-1
CDR3nt: TGTGCCAGCAGTCCCCGGGACAGTTATATAATGAACACTGAAGCTTTCTTT
CDR3aa: CASSPRDSYIMNTEAFF

d_gene: TRBD1
abundance: -
v_gene: TRBV2
j_gene: TRBJ1-4
CDR3nt: TGTGCCAGCACCCGACAGGGGGCAACTAATGAAAAACTGTTTTTT
CDR3aa: CASTRQGATNEKLFF

d_gene: -
abundance: -
v_gene: TRBV28
j_gene: TRBJ1-5
CDR3nt: TGTGCCAGCAGTTTAGAACCCAAGGTCTCAGGGAGCAATCAGCCCCAGCATTTT
CDR3aa: CASSLEPKVSGSNQPQHF

d_gene: -
abundance: -
v_gene: TRBV2
j_gene: TRBJ2-5
CDR3nt: TGTGCCAGCAGTGTGGCTCGAGGAGTGTACCAAGAGACCCAGTACTTC
CDR3aa: CASSVARGVYQETQYF

d_gene: -
abundance: -
v_gene: TRBV6-5
j_gene: TRBJ2-7
CDR3nt: TGTGCCAGCAGTCCGTCGCCGGGAATCTACGAGCAGTACTTC
CDR3aa: CASSPSPGIYEQYF

d_gene: TRBD1
abundance: -
v_gene: TRBV6-8
j_gene: TRBJ1-1
CDR3nt: TGTGCCAGCAGCCGCAGGGGGGTAAAGGACACTGAAGCTTTCTTT
CDR3aa: CASSRRGVKDTEAFF

d_gene: TRBD2
abundance: -
v_gene: TRBV27
j_gene: TRBJ2-7
CDR3nt: TGTGCCAGCAGGAAACGACTAGCGGGACAAGACGAGCAGTACTTC
CDR3aa: CASRKRLAGQDEQYF

d_gene: TRBD1
abundance: -
v_gene: TRBV2
j_gene: TRBJ1-4
CDR3nt: TGTGCCAGCAAGGGACAGGGCGGCGAAAAACTGTTTTTT
CDR3aa: CASKGQGGEKLFF

d_gene: -
abundance: -
v_gene: TRBV18
j_gene: TRBJ1-4
CDR3nt: TGTGCCAGCTCGCTCGGGACGCCCGGCCCAAACGAAAAACTGTTTTTT
CDR3aa: CASSLGTPGPNEKLFF

d_gene: -
abundance: -
v_gene: TRBV4-1
j_gene: TRBJ1-5
CDR3nt: TGCGCCAGCAGCCAAGTCCGGGGCAATCAGCCCCAGCATTTT
CDR3aa: CASSQVRGNQPQHF

d_gene: -
abundance: once
v_gene: TRBV9
j_gene: TRBJ2-2
CDR3nt: TGTGCCAGCGCACCTCCCCGTTCGAACACCGGGGAGCTGTTTTTT
CDR3aa: CASAPPRSNTGELFF

d_gene: -
abundance: -
v_gene: TRBV7-8
j_gene: TRBJ2-3
CDR3nt: TGTGCCAGCAGCTTAAGGCAGGGCGAGACAGATACGCAGTATTTT
CDR3aa: CASSLRQGETDTQYF

d_gene: TRBD1
abundance: -
v_gene: TRBV5-1
j_gene: TRBJ1-2
CDR3nt: TGCGCCAGCAGCGGCGGGACAGCGAGCCCGAACTATGGCTACACCTTC
CDR3aa: CASSGGTASPNYGYTF

d_gene: TRBD2
abundance: -
v_gene: TRBV27
j_gene: TRBJ2-3
CDR3nt: TGTGCCAGCAGTTTAGAGGGGAAGACTAGCGGGAACACAGATACGCAGTATTTT
CDR3aa: CASSLEGKTSGNTDTQYF

d_gene: -
abundance: -
v_gene: TRBV6-1
j_gene: TRBJ2-3
CDR3nt: TGTGCCAGCAGCGTTGACAGGACTAGCACAGATACGCAGTATTTT
CDR3aa: CASSVDRTSTDTQYF

d_gene: TRBD2
abundance: -
v_gene: TRBV5-4
j_gene: TRBJ2-6
CDR3nt: TGTGCCAGCAGCACGGGACTAGCGGGAGTCTTTGGGGCCAACGTCCTGACTTTC
CDR3aa: CASSTGLAGVFGANVLTF

d_gene: -
abundance: -
v_gene: TRBV2
j_gene: TRBJ2-7
CDR3nt: TGTGCCAGCAGACCGGGACGGGAGTACGAGCAGTACTTC
CDR3aa: CASRPGREYEQYF

d_gene: -
abundance: -
v_gene: TRBV7-8
j_gene: TRBJ1-5
CDR3nt: TGTGCCAGCAGCTTTGCAAGCAATCAGCCCCAGCATTTT
CDR3aa: CASSFASNQPQHF

d_gene: TRBD1
abundance: -
v_gene: TRBV6-5
j_gene: TRBJ2-7
CDR3nt: TGTGCCAGCAGGAGGACAGGGACGAGCTCCTACGAGCAGTACTTC
CDR3aa: CASRRTGTSSYEQYF

d_gene: -
abundance: -
v_gene: TRBV6-6
j_gene: TRBJ2-7
CDR3nt: TGTGCCAGCAGTGACGGATTCTACGAGCAGTACTTC
CDR3aa: CASSDGFYEQYF

d_gene: -
abundance: once
v_gene: TRBV5-6
j_gene: TRBJ2-1
CDR3nt: TGTGCCAGCAGCTTGGACGGCTCCTACTCCTACAATGAGCAGTTCTTC
CDR3aa: CASSLDGSYSYNEQFF

d_gene: -
abundance: once
v_gene: TRBV4-3
j_gene: TRBJ1-4
CDR3nt: TGCGCCAGCAGCCTAGGAAGCGGGCATTTAGGGACCGAAGGGGTAAAACTGTTTTTT
CDR3aa: CASSLGSGHLGTEGVKLFF

d_gene: TRBD1
abundance: -
v_gene: TRBV19
j_gene: TRBJ1-5
CDR3nt: TGTGCCAGTAGTATCGGGCAGGGGGCGATGAGCAATCAGCCCCAGCATTTT
CDR3aa: CASSIGQGAMSNQPQHF

d_gene: TRBD2
abundance: -
v_gene: TRBV7-9
j_gene: TRBJ2-1
CDR3nt: TGTGCCAGCAGCCCTCGGCTAGCGGGAGGTATAAAGGACAATGAGCAGTTCTTC
CDR3aa: CASSPRLAGGIKDNEQFF